This T cell receptor (beta chain) was sequenced during a study of PD-1 blockade in classical Hodgkin lymphoma. Study-wide results and caveats: Those patients who began receiving nivolumab less than 1 year after ASCT had lower diversity, and they were excluded.

Relapse after autologous stem cell transplantation occurred in every patient, and brentuximab vedotin exposure varied. The best responses consisted of complete response, partial response or progressive disease. To note about this clone: No antigen is known for it.

CDR3 length: 18 amino acids. Unmatched junction bases numbered 15, after V lost 6 bases and J lost 1 base. CDR1 is SGHDN, CDR2 FVKESK, per germline. TCRdb's table, derived via immunoSEQ multiplex PCR, lists solely in-frame clones and lacks some. Among around 14,000 clones, 85% to 90% were seen once, and the ten largest hold approximately 4.5%. This sample comprised peripheral blood mononuclear cells (PBMCs), obtained at baseline. This receptor was identified in a human donor with classical Hodgkin lymphoma. This chain uses TRBV14 with TRBJ1-1, with 9 bases matching TRBD1. CDR3 coding DNA: TGTGCCAGCAGTCGAAACAGGGGGCGTATAAGAAAGAACACTGAAGCTTTCTTT. Translation: CASSRNRGRIRKNTEAFF.